The rows below give T cell receptor beta chains drawn from one sample of a study of T-cell memory formation after mild COVID-19. TCRdb re-called the 5' RACE reads through MiXCR, storing one row per CDR3 protein. The data show roughly 620,000 distinct CDR3 sequences, roughly 17% seen once. The source material was PBMCs or a T cell subset sorted from them (not recorded which). The origin of the receptors is an adult woman who had mild COVID-19 (a few samples of this study predate the infection). Cell type and time point are not known. CDR3s include the opening cysteine and the closing phenylalanine or tryptophan. Fields, in order: J gene, V gene, clone size, D gene, CDR3 protein, CDR3 DNA. The D gene is left open where the match is weak. Clone size is not always given. Where it is, it says once, few, many or a class for expanded clones.

TRBJ2-3,TRBV7-2,NA,TRBD2,CASSPGTSGTRTDTQYF,TGTGCCAGCAGCCCAGGGACTAGCGGGACGCGCACAGATACGCAGTATTTT
TRBJ2-7,TRBV12-3/TRBV12-4,few,NA,CASRFIGGYEQYF,TGTGCCAGCAGGTTCATCGGGGGCTACGAGCAGTACTTC
TRBJ1-2,TRBV6-1,few,NA,CAIRPITARGYTF,TGTGCCATCCGCCCGATTACTGCTCGTGGCTACACCTTC
TRBJ2-1,TRBV11-3,few,TRBD2,CASSLPLAGPINEQFF,TGTGCCAGCAGCTTACCCTTAGCGGGACCCATCAATGAGCAGTTCTTC
TRBJ1-5,TRBV11-2,NA,TRBD1,CASSSAFGTVNQPQHF,TGTGCCAGCAGTTCTGCGTTCGGGACAGTGAATCAGCCCCAGCATTTT
TRBJ2-1,TRBV4-2,few,NA,CASSQATGSSYNEQFF,TGTGCCAGCAGCCAAGCTACGGGAAGCTCCTACAATGAGCAGTTCTTC
TRBJ2-7,TRBV5-1,NA,NA,CASSLVSGSYEQYF,TGCGCCAGCAGCTTGGTTAGCGGCTCCTACGAGCAGTACTTC
TRBJ1-4,TRBV5-4,NA,NA,CASSSNRAVNEKLFF,TGTGCCAGCAGCAGCAACAGGGCGGTTAATGAAAAACTGTTTTTT
TRBJ2-2,TRBV4-1,few,NA,CASSQYVGTGELFF,TGCGCCAGCAGCCAATACGTGGGCACCGGGGAGCTGTTTTTT
TRBJ1-6,TRBV12-3/TRBV12-4,NA,NA,CASSSLMATTLHF,TGTGCCAGCAGTTCACTAATGGCGACAACCCTCCACTTT
TRBJ2-1,TRBV5-1,NA,TRBD2,CASVRLAGSNEQFF,TGCGCCAGCGTACGACTAGCGGGAAGCAATGAGCAGTTCTTC
TRBJ2-7,TRBV7-9,NA,TRBD2,CASSPTLAGGPYEQYF,TGTGCCAGCAGCCCTACCCTAGCGGGAGGTCCCTACGAGCAGTACTTC
TRBJ1-5,TRBV12-3/TRBV12-4,many,TRBD1,CASSLRGQASNQPQHF,TGTGCCAGCAGCCTCAGGGGACAGGCTAGCAATCAGCCCCAGCATTTT
TRBJ1-5,TRBV4-2,NA,NA,CASSQDANQPQHF,TGTGCCAGCAGCCAAGATGCCAATCAGCCCCAGCATTTT
TRBJ2-6,TRBV3-1,NA,TRBD1,CASTMDATGASGANVLTF,TGTGCCAGCACCATGGACGCCACAGGGGCGTCTGGGGCCAACGTCCTGACTTTC
TRBJ2-7,TRBV7-2,NA,TRBD2,CASSFFGLALRAGYEQYF,TGTGCCAGCAGCTTTTTCGGACTAGCGCTCCGGGCTGGATACGAGCAGTACTTC
TRBJ1-5,TRBV28,NA,NA,CASSTWTSNQPQHF,TGTGCCAGCAGTACATGGACATCCAATCAGCCCCAGCATTTT
TRBJ2-1,TRBV7-3,NA,TRBD2,CASATPGLAGKYNEQFF,TGTGCCAGCGCCACGCCGGGACTAGCGGGAAAATACAATGAGCAGTTCTTC
TRBJ2-3,TRBV20-1,NA,NA,CSARLGSVRRDTQYF,TGCAGTGCTAGACTGGGGTCGGTGAGGAGAGATACGCAGTATTTT
TRBJ2-5,TRBV7-2,many,NA,CASSFGGAGTETQYF,TGTGCCAGCAGCTTTGGTGGGGCCGGGACAGAGACCCAGTACTTC
TRBJ1-6,TRBV14,NA,TRBD1,CASSLTKYRGNSPLHF,TGTGCCAGCAGCCTAACTAAATACAGGGGCAATTCACCCCTCCACTTT
TRBJ1-5,TRBV12-3/TRBV12-4,NA,NA,CASSLVGTGNNQPQHF,TGTGCCAGCAGTTTAGTAGGGACGGGGAACAATCAGCCCCAGCATTTT
TRBJ2-7,TRBV20-1,NA,NA,CSAREEGLAFIHEQYF,TGCAGTGCTAGAGAGGAGGGGCTAGCGTTTATCCACGAGCAGTACTTC
TRBJ1-5,TRBV5-4,NA,TRBD1,CASSSTGGVGQPQHF,TGTGCCAGCAGCTCAACAGGGGGTGTGGGTCAGCCCCAGCATTTT
TRBJ2-7,TRBV5-1,NA,TRBD1,CASSLDPGQGKNEQYF,TGCGCCAGCAGCTTGGACCCGGGACAGGGGAAGAACGAGCAGTACTTC
TRBJ2-3,TRBV15,few,TRBD1,CATSSPNQGVDTQYF,TGTGCCACCAGCAGTCCAAACCAGGGGGTAGATACGCAGTATTTT
TRBJ1-5,TRBV12-3/TRBV12-4,NA,TRBD1,CASSMTGSQPQHF,TGTGCCAGCAGCATGACAGGGAGTCAGCCCCAGCATTTT
TRBJ2-3,TRBV6-5,few,NA,CASSRWQSTDTQYF,TGTGCCAGCAGTCGGTGGCAGAGCACAGATACGCAGTATTTT
TRBJ2-2,TRBV4-1,NA,NA,CASSPGAGANTGELFF,TGCGCCAGCAGCCCGGGGGCAGGGGCGAACACCGGGGAGCTGTTTTTT
TRBJ1-3,TRBV18,NA,TRBD1,CASSLGTASGNTIYF,TGTGCCAGCTCCCTAGGGACAGCCTCTGGAAACACCATATATTTT
TRBJ1-2,TRBV24-1,NA,TRBD1,CATSDFRTGLTF,TGTGCCACCAGTGATTTCCGGACAGGGCTCACCTTC
TRBJ1-1,TRBV7-8,NA,NA,CASSRHGTRVNTEAFF,TGTGCCAGCAGCAGACACGGGACAAGGGTGAACACTGAAGCTTTCTTT
TRBJ1-1,TRBV29-1,NA,NA,CSGGHVNTEAFF,TGCAGCGGTGGACACGTGAACACTGAAGCTTTCTTT
TRBJ2-6,TRBV7-3,NA,NA,CASSPPGTTGANVLTF,TGTGCCAGCAGCCCTCCTGGGACAACTGGGGCCAACGTCCTGACTTTC
TRBJ2-2,TRBV7-9,NA,NA,CASNREPNTGELFF,TGTGCCAGCAATCGGGAGCCGAACACCGGGGAGCTGTTTTTT
TRBJ2-2,TRBV2,many,NA,CASSESRWTGELFF,TGTGCCAGCAGTGAATCTCGTTGGACCGGGGAGCTGTTTTTT
TRBJ2-3,TRBV12-3/TRBV12-4,many,NA,CASSLFGLRSDTQYF,TGTGCCAGCAGTTTATTTGGGCTCCGGTCAGATACGCAGTATTTT
TRBJ1-3,TRBV25-1,few,NA,CASSEYPTGTYPSGNTIYF,TGTGCCAGCAGTGAATACCCCACGGGTACCTATCCCTCTGGAAACACCATATATTTT
TRBJ1-1,TRBV11-1,few,NA,CASSLTGKTEAFF,TGTGCCAGCAGCCTCACAGGGAAAACTGAAGCTTTCTTT
TRBJ2-5,TRBV30,NA,NA,CAWTNRETQYF,TGTGCCTGGACTAATCGGGAGACCCAGTACTTC
TRBJ1-2,TRBV20-1,NA,NA,CSAPPPVGTLRGYGYTF,TGCAGTGCCCCCCCTCCAGTCGGGACTTTAAGGGGCTATGGCTACACCTTC
TRBJ2-3,TRBV13,few,NA,CASSPLLTDTQYF,TGTGCCAGCAGCCCGCTCCTCACAGATACGCAGTATTTT
TRBJ2-5,TRBV7-2,few,TRBD1,CASSLRGTGYETQYF,TGTGCCAGCAGCTTACGCGGGACAGGGTATGAGACCCAGTACTTC
TRBJ2-1,TRBV7-6,few,NA,CASSRGLLAPTYNEQFF,TGTGCCAGCAGCCGGGGGCTACTAGCGCCCACTTACAATGAGCAGTTCTTC
TRBJ2-4,TRBV29-1,NA,TRBD2,CSVYDSGRDIQYF,TGCAGCGTTTATGATAGCGGGAGGGACATTCAGTACTTC
TRBJ1-4,TRBV4-1,NA,TRBD1,CASSQNSPGTGGFEKLFF,TGCGCCAGCAGCCAGAACAGTCCCGGGACAGGGGGCTTTGAAAAACTGTTTTTT
TRBJ2-1,TRBV11-2,many,NA,CASSSTKASSYNEQFF,TGTGCCAGCAGCTCCACAAAGGCCAGCTCCTACAATGAGCAGTTCTTC
TRBJ2-2,TRBV18,NA,TRBD2,CASSPVLGTSGGANTGELFF,TGTGCCAGCTCACCGGTCCTGGGGACTAGCGGGGGCGCGAACACCGGGGAGCTGTTTTTT
TRBJ2-1,TRBV7-9,NA,NA,CASSLEGPGEQFF,TGTGCCAGCAGCTTAGAGGGACCGGGCGAGCAGTTCTTC
TRBJ2-1,TRBV4-3,NA,NA,CASSRDRDVRFNEQFF,TGCGCCAGCAGCCGAGACCGGGACGTAAGGTTCAATGAGCAGTTCTTC
TRBJ2-1,TRBV4-3,NA,TRBD2,CASSQGSLAGVYEQFF,TGCGCCAGCAGCCAAGGTTCACTAGCGGGAGTTTATGAGCAGTTCTTC
TRBJ1-1,TRBV27,few,TRBD1,CASSGTGDLDTEAFF,TGTGCCAGCAGTGGTACAGGGGACCTGGACACTGAAGCTTTCTTT
TRBJ2-3,TRBV27,many,NA,CASSLVEYGLPVSDTQYF,TGTGCCAGCAGTTTAGTTGAGTACGGGCTTCCAGTCTCAGATACGCAGTATTTT